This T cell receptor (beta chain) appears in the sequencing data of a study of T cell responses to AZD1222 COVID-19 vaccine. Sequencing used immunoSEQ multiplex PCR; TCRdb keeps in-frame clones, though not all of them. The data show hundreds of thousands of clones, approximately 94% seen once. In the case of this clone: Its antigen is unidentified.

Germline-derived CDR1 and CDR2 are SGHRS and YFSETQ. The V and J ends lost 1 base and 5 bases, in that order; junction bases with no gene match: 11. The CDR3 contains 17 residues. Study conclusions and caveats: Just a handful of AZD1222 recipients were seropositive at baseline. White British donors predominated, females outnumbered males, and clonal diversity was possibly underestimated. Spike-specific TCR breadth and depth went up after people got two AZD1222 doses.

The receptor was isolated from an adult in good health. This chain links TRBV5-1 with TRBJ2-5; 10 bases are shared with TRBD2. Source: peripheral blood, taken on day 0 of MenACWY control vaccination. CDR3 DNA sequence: TGCGCCAGCAGCTTGAGGCTAGCGGGGGTCGAGGGGGAGACCCAGTACTTC. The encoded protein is CASSLRLAGVEGETQYF.